This T cell receptor beta chain was sequenced in a study of Graves' ophthalmopathy and Graves' hyperthyroidism. Comments on this clonotype: Its antigen is unknown.

The CDR3 totals 13 residues. From germline, CDR1 is SGHDT and CDR2 YYEEEE. Trimming removed 5 bases from V and 8 bases from J; junction bases left unmatched: 7. The authors amplified TCR beta CDR3 regions from RNA transcripts. A first-round RT-PCR used HTBI primers, followed by a second-round multiplex PCR. In TCRdb, the multiplex PCR reads were re-called with MiXCR into one record per CDR3 protein. The sample holds tens of thousands of distinct CDR3 sequences, 50% to 65% seen once. Study outcomes and limitations: In blood, most expanded thyroid clonotypes above 0.001 frequency were also detected. As the model predicted ophthalmopathy progression, it achieved a sensitivity of just over 70% and a specificity of approximately 72%.

Sequenced material: peripheral blood. This receptor was obtained from an adult man with Graves' ophthalmopathy. V gene TRBV5-6 combines with J gene TRBJ1-2, with 9 bases identical to TRBD1. The CDR3 region has the DNA TGTGCCAGCAGGACCCGGGACAGGGAGGGCTACACCTTC. This codes for CASRTRDREGYTF.